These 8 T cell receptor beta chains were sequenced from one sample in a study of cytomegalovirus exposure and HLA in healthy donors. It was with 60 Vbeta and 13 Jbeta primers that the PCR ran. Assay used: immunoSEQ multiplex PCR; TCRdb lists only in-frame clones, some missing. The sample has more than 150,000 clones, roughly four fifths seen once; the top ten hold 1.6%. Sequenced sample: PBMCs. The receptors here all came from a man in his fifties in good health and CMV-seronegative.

CDR3 coding DNA: TGTGCCAGTAGTCGCCGGGACAGGACCTATAGCAATCAGCCCCAGCATTTT. It translates to CASSRRDRTYSNQPQHF. V and J are TRBV19 and TRBJ1-5; 8 bases agree with TRBD1. J gave up 0 bases and V 5 bases, and 9 bases lay outside the gene matches. The CDR3 is 17 amino acids. The germline CDR1 and CDR2 sequences are LNHDA and SQIVND (reference sequence).

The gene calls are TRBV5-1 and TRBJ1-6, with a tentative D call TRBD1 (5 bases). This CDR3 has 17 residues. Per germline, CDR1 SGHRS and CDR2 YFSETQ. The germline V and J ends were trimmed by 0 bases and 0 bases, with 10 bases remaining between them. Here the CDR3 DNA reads TGCGCCAGCAGCTTGGGACAGCAGAGCTCCTATAATTCACCCCTCCACTTT. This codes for CASSLGQQSSYNSPLHF.

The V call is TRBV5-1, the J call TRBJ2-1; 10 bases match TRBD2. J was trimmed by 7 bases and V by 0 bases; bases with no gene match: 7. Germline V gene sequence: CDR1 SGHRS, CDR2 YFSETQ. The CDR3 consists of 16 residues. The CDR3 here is CASSLVPAGGPNEQFF. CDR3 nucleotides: TGCGCCAGCAGCTTGGTTCCAGCGGGAGGGCCGAATGAGCAGTTCTTC.

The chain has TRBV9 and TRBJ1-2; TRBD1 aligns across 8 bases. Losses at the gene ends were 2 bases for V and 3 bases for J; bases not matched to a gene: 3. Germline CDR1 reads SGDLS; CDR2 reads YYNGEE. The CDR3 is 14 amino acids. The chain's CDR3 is CASSVGTGYYGYTF. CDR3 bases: TGTGCCAGCAGCGTCGGGACAGGCTACTATGGCTACACCTTC.

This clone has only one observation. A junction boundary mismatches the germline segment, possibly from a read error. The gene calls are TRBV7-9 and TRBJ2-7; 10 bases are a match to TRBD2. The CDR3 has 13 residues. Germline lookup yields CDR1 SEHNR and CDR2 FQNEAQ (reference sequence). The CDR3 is CASRLAGGYEQYF. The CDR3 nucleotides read TGTGCCAGCAGATTAGCGGGAGGCTACGAGCAGTACTTC.

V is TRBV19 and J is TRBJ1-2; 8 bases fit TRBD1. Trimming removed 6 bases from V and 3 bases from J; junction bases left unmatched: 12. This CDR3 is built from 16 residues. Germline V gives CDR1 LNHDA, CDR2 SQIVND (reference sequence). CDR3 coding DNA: TGTGCCAGTAGGGGTACAGGGGGTGGATCTCACTATGGCTACACCTTC. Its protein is CASRGTGGGSHYGYTF.

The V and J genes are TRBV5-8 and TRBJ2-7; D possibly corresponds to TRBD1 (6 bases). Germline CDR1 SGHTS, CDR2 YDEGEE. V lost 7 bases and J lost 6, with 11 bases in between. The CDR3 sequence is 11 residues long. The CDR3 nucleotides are TGTGCCAGCCTAGCAGGGGTCGAGCAGTACTTC. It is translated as CASLAGVEQYF.

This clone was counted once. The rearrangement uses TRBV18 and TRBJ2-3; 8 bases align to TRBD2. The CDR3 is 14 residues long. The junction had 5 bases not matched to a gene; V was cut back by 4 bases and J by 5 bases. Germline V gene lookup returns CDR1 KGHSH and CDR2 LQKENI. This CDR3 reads CASSQSGGVDTQYF. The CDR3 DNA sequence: TGTGCCAGCTCACAAAGCGGGGGTGTAGATACGCAGTATTTT.